A selection of T cell receptor beta chains follows, all from one sample in a study of blood T cell repertoires in COVID-19. This table comes from immunoSEQ multiplex PCR, and its TCRdb copy is limited to in-frame clones, with some not included. The sample records under 350,000 clones, around 86% being singletons. Material for sequencing was PBMCs or T cells enriched from blood (not recorded which). The receptors were gathered from a middle-aged woman with acute COVID-19. The CDR3 runs from the conserved cysteine through the conserved F or W. The D gene is left open where the match is weak. Clone size appears in some rows only: once, few, many, or a class for an expanded clone.

V	size	length	J	D	DNA	CDR3
TRBV6-5	once	14	TRBJ1-2	-	TGTGCCAGCAGTTCTCAAGGGAGCCACTATGGCTACACCTTC	CASSSQGSHYGYTF
TRBV6-1	-	16	TRBJ1-5	TRBD1	TGTGCCAGCAGTGCGTCCCAGGGGGCCGGGAATCAGCCCCAGCATTTT	CASSASQGAGNQPQHF
TRBV6-5	-	12	TRBJ1-1	-	TGTGCCAGCAGTTACGGGGGCAGTGAAGCTTTCTTT	CASSYGGSEAFF
TRBV5-1	-	15	TRBJ2-1	TRBD2	TGCGCCAGCTCTTCCGGGGGGAGCTCTTACAATGAGCAGTTCTTC	CASSSGGSSYNEQFF
TRBV5-8	-	15	TRBJ1-5	TRBD1	TGTGCCAGCAGCTTGGATGTCAGGGGGCATCAGCCCCAGCATTTT	CASSLDVRGHQPQHF
TRBV10-3	-	19	TRBJ2-3	TRBD2	TGTGCCATCAGTGAGTCGTTGGGAACAGGGGCCTCTGGGACTAGCTTGCAGTATTTT	CAISESLGTGASGTSLQYF
TRBV5-5	-	17	TRBJ1-5	TRBD1	TGTGCCAGCAGCTTGTTACAGGGGGCGAATAGCAATCAGCCCCAGCATTTT	CASSLLQGANSNQPQHF
TRBV25-1	-	14	TRBJ1-5	-	TGTGCCAGCAGTCCCAGCAGGGGCAATCAGCCCCAGCATTTT	CASSPSRGNQPQHF
TRBV7-2	once	16	TRBJ2-7	-	TGTGCCAGCAGCTTAGATGGGGCGGGGGCCCCCTACGAGCAGTACTTC	CASSLDGAGAPYEQYF
TRBV19	-	16	TRBJ2-5	TRBD2	TGTGCCAGTAGCCGGCCCCGCACCCGGGGGGAAGAGACCCAGTACTTC	CASSRPRTRGEETQYF
TRBV7-3	-	14	TRBJ1-1	TRBD1	TGTGCCAGCAGCTATCTCGCGGGACAGGGAGAAGCTTTCTTT	CASSYLAGQGEAFF
TRBV24-1	-	17	TRBJ2-2	TRBD2	TGTGCCACCAGTGATTGGGGACTAGCGGGAAACACCGGGGAGCTGTTTTTT	CATSDWGLAGNTGELFF
TRBV5-5	-	12	TRBJ2-1	-	TGTGCCAGCAGCTTGACAGGGAAAGAGCAGTTCTTC	CASSLTGKEQFF
TRBV7-9	-	15	TRBJ1-2	TRBD1	TGTGCCAGCAGCTTAGGAGGACAGGGGGCGGCTGGCTACACCTTC	CASSLGGQGAAGYTF
TRBV11-2	-	19	TRBJ2-1	TRBD2	TGTGCCAGCAGCTTGCGTAGTTCTCGGACTAGCGGGTCCTACAATGAGCAGTTCTTC	CASSLRSSRTSGSYNEQFF
TRBV19	-	19	TRBJ2-2	TRBD2	TGTGCCAGTAGTATTCCGACCCTAGGACTAGCGGCAAGAGGGGGGGAGCTGTTTTTT	CASSIPTLGLAARGGELFF
TRBV4-3	-	14	TRBJ1-2	TRBD1	TGCGCCAGCAGCCTGACGACAGGGGCGGGTGGCTACACCTTC	CASSLTTGAGGYTF
TRBV2	-	13	TRBJ1-1	TRBD1	TGTGCCAGCAGGCAGGGGGCCGGAACTGAAGCTTTCTTT	CASRQGAGTEAFF
TRBV7-2	-	16	TRBJ2-5	-	TGTGCCAGCAGCCCGGGACTTCGCCAGTACCAAGAGACCCAGTACTTC	CASSPGLRQYQETQYF
TRBV7-2	-	17	TRBJ2-7	TRBD2	TGTGCCAGCAGCCCACTCCTAAGTTTGGGAGGGTCCTACGAGCAGTACTTC	CASSPLLSLGGSYEQYF
TRBV25-1	-	14	TRBJ1-2	-	TGTGCCAGCAGTGAATTTGGCAGAAACTATGGCTACACCTTC	CASSEFGRNYGYTF
TRBV5-1	-	15	TRBJ2-1	TRBD2	TGCGCCAGCAGCCTCTCCCTAGCGGGAGGCAATGAGCAGTTCTTC	CASSLSLAGGNEQFF
TRBV3-1/TRBV3-2	-	14	TRBJ2-5	-	TGTGCCAGCAGCCAATCCCCCCGTCCGGAGACCCAGTACTTC	CASSQSPRPETQYF
TRBV7-6	-	18	TRBJ1-2	-	TGTGCCAGCAGCTTAGGGGGGGGAGGAGGATCGCGTCTGAGGGGCTACACCTTC	CASSLGGGGGSRLRGYTF
TRBV7-6	once	15	TRBJ2-7	-	TGTGCCAGCAGCTCAGAACAGGGCCCGAACTACGAGCAGTACTTC	CASSSEQGPNYEQYF
TRBV6-6	-	15	TRBJ2-5	-	TGTGCCAGCACCACAGGGAAAAGTAGTAAGCAGACCCAGTACTTC	CASTTGKSSKQTQYF
TRBV28	-	17	TRBJ1-1	-	TGTGCCAGCAGTTCTCATGCGGGGGGCTTGAAGAGCACTGAAGCTTTCTTT	CASSSHAGGLKSTEAFF
TRBV4-1	-	16	TRBJ2-1	TRBD1	TGCGCCAGCAGCGCTCGGGACAGGGGGTACCGCAATGAGCAGTTCTTC	CASSARDRGYRNEQFF
TRBV3-1/TRBV3-2	-	12	TRBJ2-3	TRBD1	TGTGCCAGCAGCCAAGATTTGGGACAGACGTATTTT	CASSQDLGQTYF
TRBV9	once	15	TRBJ1-2	TRBD1	TGTGCCAGCAGCGTGTGGATGACAGGGGCGGATGGCTACACCTTC	CASSVWMTGADGYTF
TRBV6-5	-	16	TRBJ2-7	TRBD2	TGTGCCAGCAGTTACTCTAGCGGGCTGGGGACCTACGAGCAGTACTTC	CASSYSSGLGTYEQYF
TRBV5-6	-	15	TRBJ2-3	-	TGTGCCAGCAGGCAAGTGGGACTGCGCACAGATACGCAGTATTTT	CASRQVGLRTDTQYF
TRBV9	-	15	TRBJ1-3	-	TGTGCCAGCAGCGTAGATAGCAGCTCTGGAAACACCATATATTTT	CASSVDSSSGNTIYF
TRBV7-3	-	13	TRBJ2-2	TRBD1	TGTGCCAGCAGTAGACAGGGGACCGGGGAGCTGTTTTTT	CASSRQGTGELFF
TRBV7-2	-	15	TRBJ1-1	-	TGTGCCAGCAGCATAGAACAGGTCACGAACACTGAAGCTTTCTTT	CASSIEQVTNTEAFF